The sequence of this T cell receptor beta chain was determined in a study of neurological immune-mediated disorders. Germline V gene sequence: CDR1 SGHTA, CDR2 FQGNSA. The V end was cut by 8 bases, the J end by 2 bases, with 13 bases between. The CDR3 loop spans 14 amino acids. This clonotype was seen many times. It was by 5'RACE with 10-nucleotide random UMIs that the cDNA was made. TCRdb passed the 5' RACE reads through MiXCR, listing each CDR3 protein once. Among some 30,000 distinct CDR3 sequences listed, 20% to 25% were seen once. The sequence was collected from a middle-aged man with HTLV-1-associated myelopathy (HAM/TSP). This chain connects TRBV7-2 to TRBJ1-3; D ambiguous. The specimen sequenced was CD4+ T cells from blood. The CDR3: CASLPSQAGNTIYF. The CDR3 DNA sequence: TGTGCCAGCCTCCCGTCGCAGGCTGGAAACACCATATATTTT.